These 30 T cell receptor beta chains originate from one sample sequenced in a study of blood T cell repertoires in COVID-19. The assay was immunoSEQ multiplex PCR, and TCRdb's table has in-frame clones only and misses some. The data hold tens of thousands of clones, with 79% observed a single time. Material: peripheral blood. The receptors shown here come from a man in his sixties with active or convalescent COVID-19.

This sequence joins TRBV18 and TRBJ2-5; 8 bases agree with TRBD2. The CDR3 loop spans 18 amino acids. Germline CDR1 and CDR2: KGHSH and LQKENI. Losses at the gene ends were 5 bases for V and 0 bases for J; bases not matched to a gene: 14. The CDR3 DNA is TGTGCCAGCTCAACCCAAGCGGGGGCCGAACTGTACCAAGAGACCCAGTACTTC. It is translated as CASSTQAGAELYQETQYF.

This clone came up once. The chain couples TRBV28 to TRBJ1-3; D might be TRBD1 (5 bases). Trimming shortened V by 2 bases and J by 1 base, and 9 bases separated the two germline ends. In germline, CDR1 is MDHEN, CDR2 SYDVKM. The CDR3 is 15 amino acids. The CDR3 spells CASSLGGGSGNTIYF. The CDR3 region has the DNA TGTGCCAGCAGTTTAGGGGGGGGTTCTGGAAACACCATATATTTT.

The gene calls are TRBV10-3 and TRBJ2-5; possible D gene TRBD2, 7 bases. The CDR3 is 15 amino acids. Germline CDR1 reads ENHRY; CDR2 reads SYGVKD. Trimming cost V 2 bases and J 5 bases, with 15 bases left between them. Written as DNA, the CDR3 is TGTGCCATCAGTGAGCCGGGGGGCCCACAGGAGACCCAGTACTTC. This sequence encodes CAISEPGGPQETQYF.

The table lists this clone with a few counts. The chain joins TRBV5-1 to TRBJ1-1; D possibly corresponds to TRBD1 (5 bases). This CDR3 spans 18 amino acids. The V gene's germline CDR1 is SGHRS and CDR2 YFSETQ. Trimming took off 2 bases at V and 1 base at J, with 21 bases between the two ends. CDR3 DNA sequence: TGCGCCAGCAGCTTTCAGGGTCGGGCGGTCTTGAAGAACACTGAAGCTTTCTTT. Its protein is CASSFQGRAVLKNTEAFF.

This clone was observed a handful of times. The chain links TRBV25-1 to TRBJ1-1; D is ambiguous. Trimming removed 6 bases from V and 1 base from J, with 3 bases in between. The CDR3 covers 11 residues. The germline V gene encodes CDR1 MGHDK and CDR2 SYGVNS. Here the CDR3 reads CASSRNTEAFF. The CDR3 coding sequence is TGTGCCAGCAGCAGGAACACTGAAGCTTTCTTT.

The rearrangement links TRBV9 to TRBJ1-2, with D tentatively TRBD1 (6 bases). The V end was cut by 2 bases, the J end by 5 bases, with 13 bases between. The CDR3 totals 14 residues. Germline CDR1 is SGDLS and CDR2 is YYNGEE. In DNA, the CDR3 is TGTGCCAGCAGCGTGGGAGGGGGGAAGTATGGCTACACCTTC. Translating it yields CASSVGGGKYGYTF.

This clone is a singleton in its sample. This rearrangement joins TRBV19 to TRBJ1-6; perhaps TRBD1 as D (6 bases). Germline values: CDR1 LNHDA, CDR2 SQIVND (reference sequence). The CDR3 length is 15 residues. Trimming stripped 3 bases from V and 6 bases from J, with 12 bases between. The CDR3 DNA is TGTGCCAGTAGTATCGATGGACAGCCTAATTCACCCCTCCACTTT. It is translated as CASSIDGQPNSPLHF.

This chain links TRBV10-3 with TRBJ1-1; tentative D call: TRBD1 (5 bases). The CDR3 contains 16 residues. Germline V gene lookup returns CDR1 ENHRY and CDR2 SYGVKD. V gave up 4 bases and J gave up 1 base, with 16 bases separating them. Written as DNA, the CDR3 is TGTGCCATCAGTGGGGGGGAATTCACCAGGAACACTGAAGCTTTCTTT. Encoded protein: CAISGGEFTRNTEAFF.

This clone came up once. The chain joins TRBV6-6 to TRBJ2-5, with D tentatively TRBD2 (5 bases). Trimming removed 0 bases from V and 4 bases from J, with 15 bases in between. CDR3 length equals 16 residues. Germline-derived CDR1 and CDR2 are MNHNY and SVGAGI (reference sequence). The CDR3 sequence is CASSYSGSAMSETQYF. In DNA, the CDR3 is TGTGCCAGCAGTTACTCCGGTAGCGCAATGTCAGAGACCCAGTACTTC.

By sample fraction, this clone is medium-sized. The gene calls are TRBV5-6 and TRBJ2-5; D is perhaps TRBD2 (6 bases). The CDR3 extends over 13 amino acids. Trimming removed 4 bases from V and 5 bases from J, with 12 bases in between. Per the germline V gene, CDR1 is SGHDT and CDR2 is YYEEEE. CDR3 sequence: CASSAWGEETQYF. CDR3 sequence (DNA): TGTGCCAGCAGCGCTTGGGGGGAGGAGACCCAGTACTTC.

J is TRBJ2-7 and V is TRBV5-6; 14 bases are a match to TRBD2. The CDR3 has 16 residues. From germline, CDR1 is SGHDT and CDR2 YYEEEE. V lost 1 base to trimming and J lost 5 bases; unmatched junction nucleotides: 5. As DNA, the CDR3 is TGTGCCAGCAGCTTGCAGGGACTAGCGGGGGTGGACGAGCAGTACTTC. Translating gives CASSLQGLAGVDEQYF.

The chain carries TRBV4-3 and TRBJ2-2; D gene uncertain. Germline CDR1 is LGHNA and CDR2 is YSLEER. CDR3 length equals 16 residues. Trimming took 2 bases from V and 1 from J, leaving 11 bases between them. This chain's CDR3 is CASSQTWALNTGELFF. The CDR3 bases are TGCGCCAGCAGCCAAACATGGGCCCTGAACACCGGGGAGCTGTTTTTT.

The rearrangement uses TRBV29-1 and TRBJ1-2; tentatively, D is TRBD1 (6 bases). The CDR3 length is 11 residues. The germline V gene encodes CDR1 SQVTM and CDR2 ANQGSEA. V lost 4 bases, J lost 5 bases, and 8 bases lay in between. The CDR3 nucleotides are TGCAGCGTTGGACAGGAGTATGGCTACACCTTC. It encodes CSVGQEYGYTF. The full variable domain, completed using reference TRBV29-1 and TRBJ1-2, is SAVISQKPSRDICQRGTSLTIQCQVDSQVTMMFWYRQQPGQSLTLIATANQGSEATYESGFVIDKFPISRPNLTFSTLTVSNMSPEDSSIYLCSVGQEYGYTFGSGTRLTVV.

The CDR3 sequence: CASSYRTPGQGNYGYTF. The CDR3 bases are TGTGCCAGCAGCTACAGAACCCCGGGACAGGGCAACTATGGCTACACCTTC. V is TRBV3-1 (or the pseudogene TRBV3-2) and J is TRBJ1-2; the match to TRBD1 covers 9 bases. CDR3 length: 17 amino acids. Germline V lookup: CDR1 LGHDT, CDR2 YNNKEL (reference sequence). After removal of 5 bases from V and 2 bases from J, the junction contained 12 bases not matched to a gene.

V is TRBV5-1 and J is TRBJ2-7; the D gene is possibly TRBD2 (5 bases). The ends were cut back, 0 bases at V and 2 bases at J, with 15 bases in the middle. The CDR3 is made up of 16 amino acids. The germline CDR1 and CDR2 sequences are SGHRS and YFSETQ. This chain's CDR3 is CASSLDYGREAYEQYF. Here the CDR3 DNA reads TGCGCCAGCAGCTTGGACTACGGCCGGGAAGCCTACGAGCAGTACTTC.

CDR3 loop: CASSPVGLAYEQYF. CDR3 nucleotide sequence: TGCGCCAGCAGCCCAGTTGGACTAGCCTACGAGCAGTACTTC. This chain links TRBV5-1 with TRBJ2-7, with 7 positions matching TRBD2. The CDR3 is 14 amino acids. Trimming removed 4 bases from V and 2 bases from J; junction bases left unmatched: 6. Per the germline V gene, CDR1 is SGHRS and CDR2 is YFSETQ.

The rearrangement links TRBV2 to TRBJ2-1; 7 bases are shared with TRBD2. Trimming removed 1 base from V and 1 base from J; junction bases left unmatched: 7. Germline loops: CDR1 SNHLY, CDR2 FYNNEI. The CDR3 extends over 17 amino acids. In nucleotides, the CDR3 is TGTGCCAGCAGTGAAGGGCCAGCGGGGTCGTCCTACAATGAGCAGTTCTTC. It specifies CASSEGPAGSSYNEQFF.

The chain recombines TRBV13 with TRBJ1-5; 9 bases are shared with TRBD1. J lost 6 bases, V lost 0 bases, and 3 bases had no gene match. CDR1 is PRHDT, CDR2 FYEKMQ, per germline (reference sequence). CDR3 length: 15 amino acids. CDR3 loop: CASSLGDRGVQPQHF. In DNA form, the CDR3 reads TGTGCCAGCAGCTTAGGAGACAGGGGGGTTCAGCCCCAGCATTTT.

This clone has a handful of counts. V is TRBV10-3 and J is TRBJ1-1; 9 bases match TRBD1. The CDR3 runs 13 residues. V trimming: 6 bases; J trimming: 5 bases; junction bases outside the gene matches: 4. The germline CDR1 and CDR2 sequences are ENHRY and SYGVKD. The CDR3 protein is CAIRRDRGTEAFF. CDR3 coding DNA: TGTGCCATCAGGAGAGACAGGGGGACTGAAGCTTTCTTT.

The chain combines TRBV18 with TRBJ2-1; tentative D call: TRBD2 (7 bases). V was trimmed by 6 bases and J by 4 bases, leaving 22 bases between them. The CDR3 consists of 17 residues. CDR1 and CDR2 (germline): KGHSH, LQKENI. The CDR3 is CASSPPSGGGRYNEQFF. DNA of the CDR3: TGTGCCAGCTCGCCCCCAAGCGGCGGGGGCCGATACAATGAGCAGTTCTTC.

The chain has TRBV7-6 and TRBJ1-1; TRBD1 matches 8 bases. This CDR3 has 15 residues. J was trimmed by 2 bases and V by 6 bases; bases with no gene match: 8. Germline values: CDR1 SGHVS, CDR2 FNYEAQ. The CDR3 here is CASSPGTGGNTEAFF. Written as DNA, the CDR3 is TGTGCCAGCAGTCCCGGGACAGGTGGAAACACTGAAGCTTTCTTT.

This chain connects TRBV5-4 to TRBJ2-4; D is unclear. Germline V gene lookup returns CDR1 SGHNT and CDR2 YYREEE (reference sequence). V was shortened by 1 base and J by 0 bases, with 5 bases between the two germline ends. The CDR3 spans 14 residues. CDR3 sequence (DNA): TGTGCCAGCAGCTTGAACTTAGCCAAAAACATTCAGTACTTC. This codes for CASSLNLAKNIQYF.

This chain links TRBV2 with TRBJ2-1, with 8 bases identical to TRBD2. V lost 5 bases and J lost 0; bases outside the gene matches: 3. Germline V gene data show CDR1 as SNHLY and CDR2 as FYNNEI. This CDR3 is built from 15 residues. The CDR3 nucleotides read TGTGCCAGCAGTTCAGCGGGGGTCTCCTACAATGAGCAGTTCTTC. Its translation is CASSSAGVSYNEQFF.

This sequence joins TRBV2 and TRBJ2-5; TRBD2 matches at 10 bases. Germline lookup yields CDR1 SNHLY and CDR2 FYNNEI. The CDR3 has 16 residues. Trimming at V came to 0 bases and at J to 2 bases, leaving 3 bases not matched to a gene. The CDR3 sequence: CASSEASGGFQETQYF. The CDR3 nucleotides are TGTGCCAGCAGTGAAGCTAGCGGGGGGTTTCAAGAGACCCAGTACTTC.

V usage is TRBV5-1 and J usage is TRBJ2-2; TRBD1 agrees at 8 bases. Germline V gene lookup returns CDR1 SGHRS and CDR2 YFSETQ. The J segment lost 1 base and the V segment lost 5 bases, leaving 1 base of the junction unmatched. CDR3 length: 14 residues. CDR3 bases: TGCGCCAGCAGTGACAGGGGGAACACCGGGGAGCTGTTTTTT. Translated, it gives CASSDRGNTGELFF.

This chain links TRBV19 with TRBJ2-5; 8 bases match TRBD1. The V gene end was trimmed by 4 bases and the J gene end by 4 bases; junction bases not matched to a gene: 2. The V gene's germline CDR1 is LNHDA and CDR2 SQIVND (reference sequence). The CDR3 contains 13 residues. The CDR3 nucleotides read TGTGCCAGTAGTAGAGACAGGGGAGAGACCCAGTACTTC. It codes for CASSRDRGETQYF. Together with reference TRBV19 and TRBJ2-5, the CDR3 gives the full variable domain: DGGITQSPKYLFRKEGQNVTLSCEQNLNHDAMYWYRQDPGQGLRLIYYSQIVNDFQKGDIAEGYSVSREKKESFPLTVTSAQKNPTAFYLCASSRDRGETQYFGPGTRLLVL.

This chain joins TRBV27 and TRBJ1-5, with D perhaps TRBD1 (5 bases). With 6 bases removed from V and 5 bases from J, the gap between germline ends came to 17 bases. The CDR3 runs to 15 residues. Looked up from germline, CDR1 is MNHEY and CDR2 is SMNVEV (reference sequence). The CDR3 protein is CASSSLDSWDQPQHF. CDR3 DNA: TGTGCCAGCAGCTCGTTAGACAGTTGGGATCAGCCCCAGCATTTT.

The chain recombines TRBV7-6 with TRBJ2-7, with 8 bases matching TRBD2. V was pared by 5 bases and J by 6 bases, with 12 bases of the junction left unmatched. This CDR3 has 15 residues. Germline values: CDR1 SGHVS, CDR2 FNYEAQ. The CDR3 nucleotides read TGTGCCAGCAGCGAGGTAGCGGGGCCCTTAGGCGAGCAGTACTTC. It encodes CASSEVAGPLGEQYF.

The rearrangement joins TRBV4-2 to TRBJ2-3, with TRBD1 matching over 8 bases. The CDR3 loop spans 14 amino acids. From germline, CDR1 is LGHNA and CDR2 YNFKEQ. V shed 5 bases, J shed 5 bases, and the junction held 6 bases outside the gene matches. CDR3 residues: CASSDDRGGDTQYF. The CDR3 DNA sequence: TGTGCCAGCAGCGACGACAGGGGAGGAGATACGCAGTATTTT.

The V and J genes are TRBV6-5 and TRBJ2-7; maybe TRBD1 (5 bases). CDR1 MNHEY and CDR2 SVGAGI come from the germline V gene. Trimming removed 6 bases at V and 4 bases at J, with 10 bases between. This CDR3 is built from 12 residues. The CDR3 DNA reads as TGTGCCAGCAGGAAAGGGGTGTACGAGCAGTACTTC. Translated: CASRKGVYEQYF.